Listed here are 3 T cell receptor beta chains from one sample, sequenced in a study of PD-1 blockade in classical Hodgkin lymphoma. As for time point: newly diagnosed, previously untreated cHL patient sample. Assay used: immunoSEQ multiplex PCR; TCRdb lists only in-frame clones, some missing. The sample records tens of thousands of clones, around 94% being singletons. Sequenced input: peripheral blood mononuclear cells (PBMCs). Every receptor here comes from a human donor with classical Hodgkin lymphoma.

The chain has TRBV16 and TRBJ1-1, with D unclear. Trimming cost V 3 bases and J 5 bases, with 10 bases left between them. The V gene's germline CDR1 is KGHSY and CDR2 FQNENV. The CDR3 covers 13 residues. Written as DNA, the CDR3 is TGTGCCAGCAGCCAGGGTAAAAGAACTGAAGCTTTCTTT. Translated, it gives CASSQGKRTEAFF.

The genes are TRBV15 and TRBJ2-1, with D possibly being TRBD2 (5 bases). Germline V gene sequence: CDR1 LNHNV, CDR2 YYDKDF (reference sequence). The CDR3 consists of 14 residues. Trimming removed 3 bases at V and 2 bases at J, with 8 bases between. DNA of the CDR3: TGTGCCACCAGCAGCCTAGCCGCCTACAATGAGCAGTTCTTC. Residues: CATSSLAAYNEQFF.

This rearrangement joins TRBV30 to TRBJ2-7; D call uncertain. V was cut by 1 base and J by 3 bases, with 7 bases left in between. The CDR3 length is 12 residues. The V gene's germline CDR1 is GTSNPN and CDR2 SVGIG (reference sequence). CDR3 DNA: TGTGCCTGGAGTGAAGGGAACTACGAGCAGTACTTC. It codes for CAWSEGNYEQYF.